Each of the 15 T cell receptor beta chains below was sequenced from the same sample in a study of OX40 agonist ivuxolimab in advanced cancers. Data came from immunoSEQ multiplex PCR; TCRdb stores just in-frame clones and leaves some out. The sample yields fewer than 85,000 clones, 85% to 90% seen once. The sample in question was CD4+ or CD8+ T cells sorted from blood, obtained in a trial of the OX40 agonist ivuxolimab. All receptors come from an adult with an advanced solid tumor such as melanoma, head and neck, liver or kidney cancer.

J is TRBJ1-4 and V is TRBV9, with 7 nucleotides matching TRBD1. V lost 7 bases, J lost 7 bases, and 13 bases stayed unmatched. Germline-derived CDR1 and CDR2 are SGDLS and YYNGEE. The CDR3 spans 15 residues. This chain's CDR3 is CASATGGQHSEKLFF. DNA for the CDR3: TGTGCCAGCGCTACTGGGGGACAGCATAGTGAAAAACTGTTTTTT.

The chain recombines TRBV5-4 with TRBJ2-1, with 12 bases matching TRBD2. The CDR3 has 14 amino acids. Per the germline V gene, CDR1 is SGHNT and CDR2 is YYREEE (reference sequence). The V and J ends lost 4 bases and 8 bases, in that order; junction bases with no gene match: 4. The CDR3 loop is CASSPGLAGHEQFF. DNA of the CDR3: TGTGCCAGCAGCCCGGGACTAGCGGGTCATGAGCAGTTCTTC.

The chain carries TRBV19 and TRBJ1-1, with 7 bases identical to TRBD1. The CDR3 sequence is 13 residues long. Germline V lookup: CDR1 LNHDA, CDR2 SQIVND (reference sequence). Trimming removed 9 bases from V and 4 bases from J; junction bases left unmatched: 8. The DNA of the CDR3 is TGTGCCAGCGGGGACAGTATCCTCACTGAAGCTTTCTTT. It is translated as CASGDSILTEAFF.

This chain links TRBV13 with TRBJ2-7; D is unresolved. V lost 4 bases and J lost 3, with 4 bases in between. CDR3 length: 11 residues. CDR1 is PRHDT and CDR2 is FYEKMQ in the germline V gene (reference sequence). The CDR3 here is CASSSHYEQYF. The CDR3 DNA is TGTGCCAGCAGCTCTCACTACGAGCAGTACTTC.

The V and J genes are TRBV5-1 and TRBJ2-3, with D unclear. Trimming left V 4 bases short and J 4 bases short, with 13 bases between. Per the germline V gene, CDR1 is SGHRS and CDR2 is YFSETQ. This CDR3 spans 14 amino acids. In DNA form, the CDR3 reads TGCGCCAGCAGCCAAGGTGTATGGGCAGATACGCAGTATTTT. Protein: CASSQGVWADTQYF.

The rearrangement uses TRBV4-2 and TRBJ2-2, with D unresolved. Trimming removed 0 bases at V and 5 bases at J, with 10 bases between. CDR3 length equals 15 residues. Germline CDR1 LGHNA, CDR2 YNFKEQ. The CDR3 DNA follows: TGTGCCAGCAGCCAAGATAGGACCACAACCGGGGAGCTGTTTTTT. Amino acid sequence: CASSQDRTTTGELFF.

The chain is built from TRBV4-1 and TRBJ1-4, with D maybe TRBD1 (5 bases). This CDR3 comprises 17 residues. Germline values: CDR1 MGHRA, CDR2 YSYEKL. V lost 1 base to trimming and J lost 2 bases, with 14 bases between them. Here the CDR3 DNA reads TGCGCCAGCAGCCAAGGAAATGGGGGTTTGACTAATGAAAAACTGTTTTTT. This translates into CASSQGNGGLTNEKLFF.

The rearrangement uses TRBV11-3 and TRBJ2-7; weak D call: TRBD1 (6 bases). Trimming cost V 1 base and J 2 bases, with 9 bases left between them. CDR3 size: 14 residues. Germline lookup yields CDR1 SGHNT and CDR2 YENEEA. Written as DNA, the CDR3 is TGTGCCAGCAGCTTAGGGGGGCCCCCCTACGAGCAGTACTTC. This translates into CASSLGGPPYEQYF.

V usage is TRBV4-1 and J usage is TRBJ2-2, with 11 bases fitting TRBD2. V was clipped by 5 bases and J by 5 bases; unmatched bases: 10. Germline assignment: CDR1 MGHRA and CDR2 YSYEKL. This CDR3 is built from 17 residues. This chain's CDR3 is CASSGTLAGGRTGELFF. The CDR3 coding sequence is TGCGCCAGCAGCGGTACCCTAGCGGGGGGACGGACCGGGGAGCTGTTTTTT.

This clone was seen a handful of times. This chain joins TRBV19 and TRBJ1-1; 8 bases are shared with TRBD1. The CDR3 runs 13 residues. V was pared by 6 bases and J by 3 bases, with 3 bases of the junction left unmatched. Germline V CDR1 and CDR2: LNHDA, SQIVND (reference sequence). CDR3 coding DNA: TGTGCCAGTAGCACGGACAGGGACACTGAAGCTTTCTTT. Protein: CASSTDRDTEAFF.

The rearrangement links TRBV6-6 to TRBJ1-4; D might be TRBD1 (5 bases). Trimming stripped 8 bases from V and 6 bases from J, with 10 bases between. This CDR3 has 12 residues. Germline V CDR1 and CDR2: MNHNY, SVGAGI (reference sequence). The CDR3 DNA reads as TGTGCCAGCGGGGGGAAGGATGAAAAACTGTTTTTT. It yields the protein CASGGKDEKLFF.

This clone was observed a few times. The CDR3 DNA sequence: TGTGCCAGTAGTATGGGGTTGGGGGAAAAACTGTTTTTT. The encoded protein is CASSMGLGEKLFF. This chain connects TRBV19 to TRBJ1-4, with D uncertain. Trimming pared 3 bases from V and 8 bases from J, leaving 10 bases between. In germline, CDR1 is LNHDA, CDR2 SQIVND (reference sequence). There are 13 residues in the CDR3.

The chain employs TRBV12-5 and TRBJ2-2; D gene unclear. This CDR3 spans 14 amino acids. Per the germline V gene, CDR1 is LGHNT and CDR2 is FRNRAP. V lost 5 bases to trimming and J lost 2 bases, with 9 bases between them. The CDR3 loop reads CASGLSDNTGELFF. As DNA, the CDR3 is TGTGCTAGTGGTCTATCGGACAACACCGGGGAGCTGTTTTTT.

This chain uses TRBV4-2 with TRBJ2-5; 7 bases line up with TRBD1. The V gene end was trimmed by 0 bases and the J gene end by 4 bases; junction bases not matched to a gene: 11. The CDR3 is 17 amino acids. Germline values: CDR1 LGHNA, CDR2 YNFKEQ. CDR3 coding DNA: TGTGCCAGCAGCCAAGACCGAGGGGGCTGGGAAGGAGAGACCCAGTACTTC. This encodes CASSQDRGGWEGETQYF.

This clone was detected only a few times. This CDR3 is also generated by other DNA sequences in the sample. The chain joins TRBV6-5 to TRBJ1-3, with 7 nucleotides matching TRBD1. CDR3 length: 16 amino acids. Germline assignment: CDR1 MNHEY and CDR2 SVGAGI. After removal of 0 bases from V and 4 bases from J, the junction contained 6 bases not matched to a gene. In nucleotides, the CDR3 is TGTGCCAGCAGTTACTCGGGAACAGGGGCCGGAAACACCATATATTTT. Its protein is CASSYSGTGAGNTIYF.